This is a list of T cell receptor beta chains from one sample in a study of shared clonotypes between healthy human individuals. This table comes from immunoSEQ multiplex PCR, and its TCRdb copy is limited to in-frame clones, with some not included. The data hold around 650,000 clones, with roughly 96% observed a single time. The specimen sequenced was naive CD8+ T cells sorted from blood. These receptors were taken from a woman between 25 and 40 years old in good health. Both conserved end residues are part of each CDR3. The D gene is left open where the match is weak. Size values are once, few and many counts, or a class for expanded clones, and some rows have none.

>TRBJ2-1|16|TRBD2|TRBV7-9|-
TGTGCCAGCAGCTTACTAGCGGGAGAGGGAGGCAATGAGCAGTTCTTC
CASSLLAGEGGNEQFF
>TRBJ1-2|13|-|TRBV4-1|-
TGCGCCAGCAGCCCGGAAGCTAACTATGGCTACACCTTC
CASSPEANYGYTF
>TRBJ2-6|14|TRBD1|TRBV29-1|-
TGCAGCGTAGAGACAGGGGCTGGGGCCAACGTCCTGACTTTC
CSVETGAGANVLTF
>TRBJ2-7|15|TRBD2|TRBV7-9|-
TGTGCCAGCAGCCCGGCCGGGACTAGCGGGATCGAGCAGTACTTC
CASSPAGTSGIEQYF
>TRBJ2-7|15|-|TRBV7-6|-
TGTGCCAGCAGCTCATCCGGGCAGAGGGGAGACGAGCAGTACTTC
CASSSSGQRGDEQYF
>TRBJ2-6|18|TRBD2|TRBV13|-
TGTGCCAGCAGCTCAGCGGGACTAGCGGGCTCTGGGGCCAACGTCCTGACTTTC
CASSSAGLAGSGANVLTF
>TRBJ1-5|13|TRBD1|TRBV28|-
TGTGCCAGTACAGGGGGTTCCGGGCAGCCCCAGCATTTT
CASTGGSGQPQHF
>TRBJ1-4|15|-|TRBV2|-
TGTGCCAGCAGTGAAGCCATGGGACACCCCGAAAAACTGTTTTTT
CASSEAMGHPEKLFF
>TRBJ2-7|15|-|TRBV2|-
TGTGCCACCCTAAACCCTACGGGAGTTGCGAACGAGCAGTACTTC
CATLNPTGVANEQYF
>TRBJ2-7|16|-|TRBV4-1|-
TGCGCCAGCAGCCTTACGGGGCAGGGTTCTTCCTACGAGCAGTACTTC
CASSLTGQGSSYEQYF
>TRBJ1-1|12|-|TRBV28|-
TGTGCCAGCAGTTTACGGTCTACTGAAGCTTTCTTT
CASSLRSTEAFF
>TRBJ2-3|15|TRBD2|TRBV6-1|-
TGTGCCAGCAGTGAGGTAGCGGGAGAGGCAGATACGCAGTATTTT
CASSEVAGEADTQYF
>TRBJ2-7|15|-|TRBV7-9|-
TGTGCCAGCATCCCACGAGGGGGACGCGTGTCCGAGCAGTACTTC
CASIPRGGRVSEQYF
>TRBJ2-3|16|TRBD2|TRBV5-6|-
TGTGCCAGCAGCTTGGAATTAGCGGGAGGGCAAGATACGCAGTATTTT
CASSLELAGGQDTQYF
>TRBJ2-7|13|-|TRBV2|-
TGTGCCAGCAGTTTGACAGGGAGGAACGAGCAGTACTTC
CASSLTGRNEQYF
>TRBJ1-1|15|-|TRBV5-1|-
TGCGCCACCTCGGAGTGGCCAGATCTTAACACTGAAGCTTTCTTT
CATSEWPDLNTEAFF
>TRBJ1-2|15|-|TRBV9|few
TGTGCCAGCAGCGCCTCACCTCAGGGGATGCATGGCTACACCTTC
CASSASPQGMHGYTF
>TRBJ2-7|11|-|TRBV10-2|-
TGCGCCAGCAGTAGGGGGGGTGAGCAGTACTTC
CASSRGGEQYF
>TRBJ1-1|15|-|TRBV5-1|once
TGCGCCAGCAGCTCCGAGACAGATATGAACACTGAAGCTTTCTTT
CASSSETDMNTEAFF
>TRBJ2-7|16|TRBD2|TRBV11-2|-
TGTGCCAGCAGCTTGGAACTAGCGGGTATCCTCTACGAGCAGTACTTC
CASSLELAGILYEQYF
>TRBJ2-7|14|TRBD1|TRBV6-1|-
TGTGCCAGCAGTGAATTCGGACAGGGCTACGAGCAGTACTTC
CASSEFGQGYEQYF
>TRBJ2-5|15|TRBD1|TRBV28|-
TGTGCCAGCAGTTACGGGACAGGGGGGTCGGAGACCCAGTACTTC
CASSYGTGGSETQYF
>TRBJ2-1|16|TRBD2|TRBV13|-
TGTGCCAGCAGCTCAGGGACTAGCGGGAGGGTCAATGAGCAGTTCTTC
CASSSGTSGRVNEQFF
>TRBJ2-3|14|-|TRBV5-1|-
TGCGCCAGCCAAGGTTCTAGCAGCACAGATACGCAGTATTTT
CASQGSSSTDTQYF
>TRBJ1-1|14|-|TRBV2|-
TGTGCCAGCAGTGAAGGGAGAATAAACACTGAAGCTTTCTTT
CASSEGRINTEAFF
>TRBJ2-1|14|TRBD2|TRBV7-2|-
TGTGCCAGCAGCCCAAGCGGGACCTACAATGAGCAGTTCTTC
CASSPSGTYNEQFF